The TCR beta chain under discussion was sequenced for a study of breast tumors, draining lymph nodes, adjacent tissues. The CDR3 consists of 17 residues. The germline CDR1 and CDR2 sequences are SGHTA and FQGNSA. TCRdb fed the multiplex PCR reads into MiXCR, producing one record per CDR3 protein. The sample consists of over 10,000 distinct CDR3 sequences, about 50% of them appearing once. This clonotype was counted ten times or more. Its antigen remains unidentified. The junction departs from the called germline gene at one end, perhaps through a read error. Study conclusions and caveats: The lymph node origin of tumor T cells was framed as consistent with a hypothesis, not demonstrated. The data were judged consistent with most tumor T cells coming from lymph node and expanding in tumor. Tumors had less TCR diversity than lymph nodes, more than nontumor tissue.

Source material: tumor-adjacent breast tissue. V and J are TRBV7-2 and TRBJ2-2; TRBD2 is a possible D gene (5 bases). The clonotype originates from a female donor with breast cancer. Some clones in this sample may be carry-over from other donors' samples. The CDR3 loop reads CASSLGVTLADTGKLFF. The CDR3 DNA follows: TGTGCCAGCAGCTTAGGGGTGACTCTAGCCGACACCGGGAAGCTGTTTTTT.